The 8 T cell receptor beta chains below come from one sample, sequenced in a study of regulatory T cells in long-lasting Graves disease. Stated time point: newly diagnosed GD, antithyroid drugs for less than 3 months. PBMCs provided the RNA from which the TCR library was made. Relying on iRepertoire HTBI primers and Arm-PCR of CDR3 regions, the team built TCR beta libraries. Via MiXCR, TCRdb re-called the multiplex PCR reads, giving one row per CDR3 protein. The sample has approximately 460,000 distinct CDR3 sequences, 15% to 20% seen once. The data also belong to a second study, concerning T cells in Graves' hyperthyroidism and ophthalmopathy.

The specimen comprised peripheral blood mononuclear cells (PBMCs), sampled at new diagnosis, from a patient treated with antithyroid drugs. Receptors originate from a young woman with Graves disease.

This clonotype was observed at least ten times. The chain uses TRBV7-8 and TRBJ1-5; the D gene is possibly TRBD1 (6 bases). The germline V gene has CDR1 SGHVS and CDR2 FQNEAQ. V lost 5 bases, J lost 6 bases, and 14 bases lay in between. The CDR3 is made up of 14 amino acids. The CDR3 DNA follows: TGTGCCAGCAGCACCTTAGGGGGGTTTCAGCCCCAGCATTTT. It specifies CASSTLGGFQPQHF.

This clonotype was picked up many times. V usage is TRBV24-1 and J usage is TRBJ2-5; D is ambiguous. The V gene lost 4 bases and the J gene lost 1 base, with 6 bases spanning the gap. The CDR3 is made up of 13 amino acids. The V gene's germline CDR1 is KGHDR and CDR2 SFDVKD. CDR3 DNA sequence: TGTGCCACCAGTGAAGGTCGCCAAGAGACCCAGTACTTC. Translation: CATSEGRQETQYF.

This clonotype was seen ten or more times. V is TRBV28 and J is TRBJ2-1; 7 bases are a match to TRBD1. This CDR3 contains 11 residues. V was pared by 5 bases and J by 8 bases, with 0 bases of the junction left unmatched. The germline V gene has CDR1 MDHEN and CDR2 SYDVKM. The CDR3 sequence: CASSGQDEQFF. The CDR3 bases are TGTGCCAGCAGTGGACAGGATGAGCAGTTCTTC.

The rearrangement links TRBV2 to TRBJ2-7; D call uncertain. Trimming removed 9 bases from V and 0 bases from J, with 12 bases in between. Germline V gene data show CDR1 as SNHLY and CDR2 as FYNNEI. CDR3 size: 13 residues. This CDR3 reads CASSIDGSYEQYF. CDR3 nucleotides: TGTGCCAGTAGTATAGACGGCTCCTACGAGCAGTACTTC. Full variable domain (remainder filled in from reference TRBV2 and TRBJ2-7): EPEVTQTPSHQVTQMGQEVILRCVPISNHLYFYWYRQILGQKVEFLVSFYNNEISEKSEIFDDQFSVERPDGSNFTLKIRSTKLEDSAMYFCASSIDGSYEQYFGPGTRLTVT.

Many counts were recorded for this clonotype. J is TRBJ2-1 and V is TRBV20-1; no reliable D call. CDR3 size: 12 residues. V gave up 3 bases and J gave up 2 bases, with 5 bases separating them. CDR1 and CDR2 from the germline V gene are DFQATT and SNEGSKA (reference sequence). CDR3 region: CSARVPYNEQFF. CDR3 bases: TGCAGTGCTAGGGTCCCCTACAATGAGCAGTTCTTC.

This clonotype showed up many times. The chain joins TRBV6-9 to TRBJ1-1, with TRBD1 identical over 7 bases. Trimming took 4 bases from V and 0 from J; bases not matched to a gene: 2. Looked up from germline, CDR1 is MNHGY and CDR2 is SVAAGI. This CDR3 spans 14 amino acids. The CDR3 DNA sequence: TGTGCCAGCAGTTCGGACAGGCTGAACACTGAAGCTTTCTTT. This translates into CASSSDRLNTEAFF.

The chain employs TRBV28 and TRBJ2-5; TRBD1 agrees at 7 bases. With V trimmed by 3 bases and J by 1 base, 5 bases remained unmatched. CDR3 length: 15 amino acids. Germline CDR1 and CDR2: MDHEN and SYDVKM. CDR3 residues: CASSFRRGTQETQYF. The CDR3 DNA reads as TGTGCCAGCAGTTTCCGCAGGGGGACCCAAGAGACCCAGTACTTC. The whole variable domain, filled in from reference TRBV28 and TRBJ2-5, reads DVKVTQSSRYLVKRTGEKVFLECVQDMDHENMFWYRQDPGLGLRLIYFSYDVKMKEKGDIPEGYSVSREKKERFSLILESASTNQTSMYLCASSFRRGTQETQYFGPGTRLLVL.

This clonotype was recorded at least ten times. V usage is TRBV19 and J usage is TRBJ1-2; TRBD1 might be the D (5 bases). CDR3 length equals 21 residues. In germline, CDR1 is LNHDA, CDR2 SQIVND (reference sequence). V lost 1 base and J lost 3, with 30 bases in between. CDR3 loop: CASSIGNLRKGNAIGDYGYTF. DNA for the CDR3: TGTGCCAGTAGTATAGGAAACCTGCGAAAGGGGAATGCGATTGGCGACTATGGCTACACCTTC.